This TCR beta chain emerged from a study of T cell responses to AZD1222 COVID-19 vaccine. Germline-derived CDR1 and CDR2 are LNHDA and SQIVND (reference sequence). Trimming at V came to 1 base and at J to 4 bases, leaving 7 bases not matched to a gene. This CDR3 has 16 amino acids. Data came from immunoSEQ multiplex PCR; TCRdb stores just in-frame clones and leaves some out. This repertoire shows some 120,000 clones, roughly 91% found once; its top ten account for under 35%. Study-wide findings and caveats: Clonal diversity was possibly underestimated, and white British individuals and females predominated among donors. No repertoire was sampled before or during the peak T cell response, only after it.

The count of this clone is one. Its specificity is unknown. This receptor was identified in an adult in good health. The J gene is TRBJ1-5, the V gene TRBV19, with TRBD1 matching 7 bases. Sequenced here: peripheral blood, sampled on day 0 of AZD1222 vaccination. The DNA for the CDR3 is TGTGCCAGTAGTATAGGGGGTTTCAGGGGGAATCAGCCCCAGCATTTT. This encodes CASSIGGFRGNQPQHF.